This T cell receptor (beta chain) was sequenced during a study of beta chain features in type 1 diabetes. Study observations and caveats: All four CD4+ subsets of Type 1 diabetes patients contained TCRB CDR3s that were moderately but significantly shorter.

Investigators reverse transcribed all isolated RNA, so they sequenced expressed TCRB transcripts. The protocol was immunoSEQ multiplex PCR, while the TCRdb copy is restricted to in-frame clones and leaves out a portion. The sample gives some 350,000 clones, 8.5% to 10% of which show up once; about 0.6% is in the top ten. This clone was observed a handful of times. Its antigen is unidentified. The CDR3 is made up of 14 amino acids. Germline V CDR1 and CDR2: SGHDT, YYEEEE. V lost 4 bases to trimming and J lost 7 bases; unmatched junction nucleotides: 8. Sequenced: central memory CD4+ T cells from blood. The sequence was obtained from a man aged 25 to 40 with type 1 diabetes. The gene calls are TRBV5-6 and TRBJ1-5; 7 nucleotides line up with TRBD1. CDR3 sequence: CASSTTGREQPQHF. The CDR3 DNA reads TGTGCCAGCAGCACGACAGGGCGGGAGCAGCCCCAGCATTTT.